The present T cell receptor beta chain was sequenced within a study of identical twins. Study-level results: Beta clonotypes that were abundant in cord blood contained fewer insertions, a pattern absent from memory repertoires.

This clonotype was picked up a small number of times. What it binds is unknown. Donors were all healthy Caucasians. Per germline, CDR1 SGHVS and CDR2 FQNEAQ. The CDR3 covers 15 residues. With 2 bases clipped from V and 3 bases from J, the junction kept 5 bases outside the gene matches. TCRdb reanalysed the 5' RACE reads using MiXCR and keeps one entry per CDR3 protein. The data hold some 760,000 distinct CDR3 sequences, with 15% to 20% observed a single time. These data were also reused for a study on T cells expressing NK-cell markers. That paper adds: Several experiments added an anti-gamma-delta TCR antibody to sort only alpha-beta TCR T cells. Dominant NKG2C+ clonotype frequencies of 1.0-7.0% of CD8+ T cells were measured in six or seven donors.

J is TRBJ2-3 and V is TRBV7-8, with 7 nucleotides matching TRBD2. The clonotype originates from a young woman in good health. The sample consisted of PBMCs. CDR3 sequence (DNA): TGTGCCAGCAGCTTATCTACGCGGGGGACAGATACGCAGTATTTT. It yields the protein CASSLSTRGTDTQYF.